This T cell receptor (beta chain) appears in the sequencing data of a study of cytomegalovirus exposure and HLA in healthy donors. V was trimmed by 8 bases and J by 2 bases, leaving 13 bases between them. Germline CDR1 and CDR2: SGHRS and YFSETQ. This CDR3 has 13 residues. In the PCR, 60 Vbeta and 13 Jbeta primers were used. Profiling relied on immunoSEQ multiplex PCR, and the TCRdb table lists in-frame clones only, not all of them. The sample lists roughly 150,000 clones, about 85% occurring once. This clone occurred a few times. The sequence was obtained from a boy aged 2 to 9 in good health and CMV-seronegative. Source material: PBMCs. The genes are TRBV5-1 and TRBJ2-5, with D possibly TRBD2 on 5 matching bases. The CDR3 DNA reads as TGCGCCAGTAGTTTCGGGAATCAAGAGACCCAGTACTTC. Protein sequence: CASSFGNQETQYF.